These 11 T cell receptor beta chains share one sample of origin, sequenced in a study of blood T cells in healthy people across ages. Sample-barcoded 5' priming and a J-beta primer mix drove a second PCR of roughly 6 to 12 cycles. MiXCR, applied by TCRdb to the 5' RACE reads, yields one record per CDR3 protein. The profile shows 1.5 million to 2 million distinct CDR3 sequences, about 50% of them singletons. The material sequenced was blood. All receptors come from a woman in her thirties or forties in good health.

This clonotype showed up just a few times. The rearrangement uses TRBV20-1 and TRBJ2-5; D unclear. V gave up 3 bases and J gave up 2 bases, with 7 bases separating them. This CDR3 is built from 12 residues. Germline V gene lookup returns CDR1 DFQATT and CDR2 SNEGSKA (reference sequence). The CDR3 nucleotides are TGCAGTGCTAGGGCAATACAAGAGACCCAGTACTTC. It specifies CSARAIQETQYF.

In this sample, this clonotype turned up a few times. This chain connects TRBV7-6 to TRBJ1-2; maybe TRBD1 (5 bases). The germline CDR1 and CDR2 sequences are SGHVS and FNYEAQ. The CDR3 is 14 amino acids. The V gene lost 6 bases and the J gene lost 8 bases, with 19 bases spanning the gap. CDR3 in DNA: TGTGCCAGCAGGGGGGAGTCAGGACTTGAAGGCTACACCTTC. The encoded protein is CASRGESGLEGYTF.

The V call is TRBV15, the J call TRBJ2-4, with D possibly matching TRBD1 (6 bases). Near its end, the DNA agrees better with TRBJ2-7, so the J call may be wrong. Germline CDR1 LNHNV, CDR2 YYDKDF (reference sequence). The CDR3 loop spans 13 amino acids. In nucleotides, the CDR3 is TGTGCCACCAGCAGTAGGACAGCGTCCGAGCAGTACTTC. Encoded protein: CATSSRTASEQYF.

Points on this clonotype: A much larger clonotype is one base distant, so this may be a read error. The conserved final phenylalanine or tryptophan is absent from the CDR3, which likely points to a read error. The CDR3 sequence: CASSPRVGCILETQYY. CDR3 nucleotides: TGTGCCAGCAGTCCTAGGGTGGGTTGCATACTAGAGACCCAGTACTAC. This rearrangement joins TRBV12-3 or TRBV12-4 to TRBJ2-4; D gene ambiguous. The last part of the DNA fits TRBJ2-5 better; the J call may be wrong. This CDR3 has 16 residues.

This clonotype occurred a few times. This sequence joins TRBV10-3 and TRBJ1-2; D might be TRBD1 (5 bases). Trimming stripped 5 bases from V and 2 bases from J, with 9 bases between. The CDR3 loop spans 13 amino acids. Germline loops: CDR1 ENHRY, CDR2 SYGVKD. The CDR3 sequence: CAISLDSNYGYTF. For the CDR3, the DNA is TGTGCCATCAGTCTTGACAGCAACTATGGCTACACCTTC.

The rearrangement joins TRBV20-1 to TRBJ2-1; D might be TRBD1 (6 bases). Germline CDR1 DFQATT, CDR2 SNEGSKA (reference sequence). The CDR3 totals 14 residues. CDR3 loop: CSRRTAGSYNEQFF. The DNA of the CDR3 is TGCAGCCGGCGGACAGCCGGCTCCTACAATGAGCAGTTCTTC.

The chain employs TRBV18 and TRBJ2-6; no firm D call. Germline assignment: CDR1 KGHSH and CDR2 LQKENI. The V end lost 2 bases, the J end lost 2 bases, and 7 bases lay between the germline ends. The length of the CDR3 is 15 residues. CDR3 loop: CASSPLTTGANVLTF. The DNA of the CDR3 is TGTGCCAGCTCACCATTAACAACTGGGGCCAACGTCCTGACTTTC.

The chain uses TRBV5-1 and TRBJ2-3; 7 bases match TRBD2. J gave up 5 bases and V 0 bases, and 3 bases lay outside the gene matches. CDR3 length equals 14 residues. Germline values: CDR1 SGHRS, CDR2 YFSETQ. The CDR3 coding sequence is TGCGCCAGCAGCTTGGCGCTAGCGGTAGATACGCAGTATTTT. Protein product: CASSLALAVDTQYF. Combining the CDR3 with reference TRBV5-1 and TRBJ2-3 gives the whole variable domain KAGVTQTPRYLIKTRGQQVTLSCSPISGHRSVSWYQQTPGQGLQFLFEYFSETQRNKGNFPGRFSGRQFSNSRSEMNVSTLELGDSALYLCASSLALAVDTQYFGPGTRLTVL.

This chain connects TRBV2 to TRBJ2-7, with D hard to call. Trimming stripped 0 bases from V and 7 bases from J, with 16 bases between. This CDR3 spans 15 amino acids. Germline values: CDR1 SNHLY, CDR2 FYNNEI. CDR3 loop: CASSEAPVSYNEQYF. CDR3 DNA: TGTGCCAGCAGTGAAGCGCCGGTTTCCTACAATGAGCAGTACTTC.

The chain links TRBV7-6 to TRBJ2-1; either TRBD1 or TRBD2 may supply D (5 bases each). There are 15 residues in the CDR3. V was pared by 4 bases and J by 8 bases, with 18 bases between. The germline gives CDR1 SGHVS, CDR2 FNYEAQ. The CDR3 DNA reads TGTGCCAGCAGCTCCTTCCCGGGGCCGGAGGATGAGCAGTTCTTC. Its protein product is CASSSFPGPEDEQFF.

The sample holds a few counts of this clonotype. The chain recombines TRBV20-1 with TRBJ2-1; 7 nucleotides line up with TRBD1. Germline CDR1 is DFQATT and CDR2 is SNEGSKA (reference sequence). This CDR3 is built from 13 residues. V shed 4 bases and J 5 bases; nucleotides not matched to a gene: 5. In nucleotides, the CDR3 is TGCAGTGCTAACAGGGGTGATGACAATGAGCAGTTCTTC. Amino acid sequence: CSANRGDDNEQFF.